This passage covers 7 T cell receptor beta chains from one sample sequenced in a study of regulatory T cells. Amplification used 52 TRBV primers and 13 TRBJ primers. The assay was immunoSEQ multiplex PCR, and TCRdb's table has in-frame clones only and misses some. The sample gives around 16,000 clones, 75% to 85% of which show up once; roughly 7.3% is in the top ten. These TCRs are of unknown antigen specificity. Findings of the study overall: In CD3G-deficient patients, conventional CD4+ T cells were enriched for hydrophobic CDR3 residues at positions 6 and 7.

Sequences were obtained from conventional CD4+ T cells sorted from blood. The receptors were gathered from a young adult with CD3G deficiency.

This sequence joins TRBV27 and TRBJ2-7, with D unresolved. V shed 2 bases and J shed 5 bases, with 10 bases lying between them. There are 13 residues in the CDR3. The germline gives CDR1 MNHEY, CDR2 SMNVEV (reference sequence). The CDR3 DNA reads as TGTGCCAGCAGTTTAAAGGGATCCCACGAGCAGTACTTC. It translates to CASSLKGSHEQYF.

V usage is TRBV6-1 and J usage is TRBJ1-5, with TRBD1 identical over 9 bases. The V and J ends lost 4 bases and 10 bases, in that order; junction bases with no gene match: 5. Germline-derived CDR1 and CDR2 are MNHNS and SASEGT. This CDR3 comprises 13 residues. The CDR3 is CASSVGQGGPQHF. The CDR3 region has the DNA TGTGCCAGCAGTGTGGGACAGGGAGGTCCCCAGCATTTT.

The V gene is TRBV6-6, the J gene TRBJ1-2, with 10 bases identical to TRBD1. The CDR3 consists of 15 residues. The V segment lost 4 bases and the J segment 2 bases; nucleotides outside the gene matches: 4. The germline CDR1 and CDR2 sequences are MNHNY and SVGAGI (reference sequence). The DNA for the CDR3 is TGTGCCAGCAGTTCCCGGGACAGGGGAAACTATGGCTACACCTTC. This sequence encodes CASSSRDRGNYGYTF.

The chain recombines TRBV6-6 with TRBJ1-4; TRBD1 matches at 8 bases. V trimming: 5 bases; J trimming: 6 bases; junction bases outside the gene matches: 8. Per the germline V gene, CDR1 is MNHNY and CDR2 is SVGAGI (reference sequence). The CDR3 length is 15 residues. In DNA, the CDR3 is TGTGCCAGCAGTACGGGACAGGTTGGGGATGAAAAACTGTTTTTT. Its translation: CASSTGQVGDEKLFF.

V usage is TRBV6-6 and J usage is TRBJ1-1; D may be TRBD1 (6 bases). CDR3 size: 12 residues. Germline V CDR1 and CDR2: MNHNY, SVGAGI (reference sequence). V lost 5 bases to trimming and J lost 11 bases, with 15 bases between them. CDR3 sequence: CASSPVTGMAFF. The DNA of the CDR3 is TGTGCCAGCAGTCCGGTTACAGGGATGGCTTTCTTT.

J is TRBJ2-7 and V is TRBV6-1; no firm D call. Trimming pared 7 bases from V and 6 bases from J, leaving 19 bases between. Germline CDR1 is MNHNS and CDR2 is SASEGT. There are 14 residues in the CDR3. The CDR3: CASTPGSPRREQYF. As DNA, the CDR3 is TGTGCCAGCACCCCCGGGTCCCCTAGACGCGAGCAGTACTTC.

The chain carries TRBV5-1 and TRBJ2-7; perhaps TRBD2 as D (5 bases). This CDR3 is 13 amino acids long. Germline CDR1 and CDR2: SGHRS and YFSETQ. Trimming shortened V by 4 bases and J by 1 base, and 9 bases separated the two germline ends. This chain's CDR3 is CASSPGNSYEQYF. The CDR3 bases are TGCGCCAGCAGCCCCGGGAATTCCTACGAGCAGTACTTC.